This T cell receptor (beta chain) was sequenced during a study of a mutant IDH1 vaccine in newly diagnosed glioma (dated by TCRdb to the early 2020s). In terms of the full investigation: Patients were given eight vaccinations, in weeks 1, 3, 5, 7, 11, 15, 19 and 23, which matched visits V03 through V10. Vaccination started 4-6 weeks after radiotherapy alone, or was given together with temozolomide cycles in the groups whose treatment included chemotherapy. Of the 25 to 40 treated patients, 62.5% were male and 37.5% were female, and the mean age was approximately 40 years. Before enrollment, patients had received standard therapy of radiotherapy alone, temozolomide alone, or radiochemotherapy with temozolomide; most received the combination. Six visits were used for peripheral blood collection: V03 (baseline), V05, V07, V10, V12 and V13. Longitudinal TCRB deep sequencing was performed for about 25 treated patients wherever samples were available for exploratory analyses.

The time point label here, explained by the study, means: week 23, last vaccination. Each vaccine dose, consisting of 300 ug of a 20-mer mutant IDH1 peptide in Montanide, was administered subcutaneously with topical imiquimod. The donors had newly diagnosed IDH1-mutant astrocytomas of WHO grade 3 or 4 that showed loss of nuclear ATRX. The samples were drawn from NOA16, a multicentre, single-arm, open-label phase I trial in Germany that tested a mutant IDH1 peptide vaccine in humans for the first time. Genomic DNA for TCRB sequencing was extracted from EDTA blood using the DNeasy Blood and Tissue Kit. General study outcomes and caveats: According to the authors, sample limitations meant that analyses of patient blood samples could not be reproduced. Vaccine-induced immune responses across multiple MHC alleles were detected in approximately 93% of patients. Selection of PBMC samples for TCRB deep sequencing was based on availability. Changes in the top peripheral T cell clonotypes picked up by TCRB sequencing did not appear to be linked to pseudoprogression.

Deletion took 5 bases off V and 7 bases off J, with a span of 14 bases between the germline ends. The CDR3 covers 14 residues, taking in both the cysteine and the phenylalanine. The only DNA kept is the CDR3, 42 bases in frame from the first base. Via the germline V gene (reference sequence), CDR1 is MNHNY and CDR2 SVGAGI. On this clone: Its antigen is still unknown. Per-base qualities were not stored, and no clone one base away is much larger.

The library was generated by the immunoSEQ multiplex PCR assay. Rearranged TCR beta chain sequences were amplified with the hsTCRB Kit following the manufacturer's protocol. TCRB libraries were sequenced on an Illumina MiSeq. In the authors' own workflow: Demultiplexing, trimming and gene mapping were performed with the kit vendor's proprietary platform. The source is immuneACCESS, and TCRdb retained only in-frame sequences with V and J called. Part of the clones is not carried over; for the studies checked, unresolved V genes explain less than half of this, and the remainder is unexplained. V, J and clone size derive from that table, while D and trimming were established from the DNA sequence. Counted in this sample were approximately 82,000 clones; around 83% of them appeared once. The ten most abundant clones make up roughly 0.74% of the sample.

The receptor chain draws on TRBV6-6 and TRBJ2-2, with TRBD1 as a weak D call on 6 bases. Sequencing used PBMCs, obtained from a glioma patient whose treatment included an IDH1 peptide vaccine. This clonotype originated in a woman in her fifties or sixties with glioma. CDR3 protein: CASSRQDIDGELFF. The nucleotide sequence reads as follows: TGTGCCAGCAGTAGACAGGACATTGACGGGGAGCTGTTTTTT.